This TCR beta chain was sequenced during a study of breast tumors, draining lymph nodes, adjacent tissues. Whole-study results and caveats: Luminal-like breast cancer showed significantly higher tumor–nontumor repertoire similarity than basal-like. Most tumor T cells seemingly derive from lymph node, then expand in tumor. Tumor TCR diversity was below lymph nodes but above nontumor tissue.

As to this clonotype: Its target is unknown.

MiXCR, run by TCRdb on the multiplex PCR reads, gives a single entry per CDR3 protein. The data hold under 150,000 distinct CDR3 sequences, with just under 20% observed a single time. The lymph nodes were axillary draining lymph nodes from breast cancer patients. The CDR3 has 15 amino acids. The V gene's germline CDR1 is MGHRA and CDR2 YSYEKL. Between the trimmed V and J ends, which lost 2 bases and 2 bases, there was a span of 9 bases. V usage is TRBV4-1 and J usage is TRBJ2-2; tentative D call: TRBD2 (5 bases). The source material was axillary lymph node tissue. The receptor was isolated from a female donor with breast cancer. Some clones in this sample may be carry-over from other donors' samples. In DNA, the CDR3 is TGCGCCAGCAGCCAAACACGGGGAAACACCGGGGAGCTGTTTTTT. This translates into CASSQTRGNTGELFF.